The rows below give T cell receptor beta chains drawn from one sample of a study of shared clonotypes between healthy human individuals. Sequenced by immunoSEQ multiplex PCR; TCRdb stores in-frame clones only, minus some. The sample holds around 2,000,000 clones; roughly 94% are singletons and the top ten take 0.95% to 1.5%. Sequenced material: naive CD8+ T cells sorted from blood. The receptors derive from a man aged 18 to 30 in good health. Each CDR3 is given with its conserved first and last residue. D genes are given only for firm matches. Expanded clones get a size class; other rows say once, few or many, or leave the size out.

>TRBJ2-7|TRBD1|TRBV7-9|.
TGTGCCAGCAGCCCGGGACAGATTCGCTCCTACGAGCAGTACTTC
CASSPGQIRSYEQYF
>TRBJ2-1|.|TRBV18|.
TGTGCCAGCTCCGGGGTAAACAATGAGCAGTTCTTC
CASSGVNNEQFF
>TRBJ2-7|.|TRBV5-6|.
TGTGCCAGCAGCTTGGAGCTAGACGGGGTGGAGCAGTACTTC
CASSLELDGVEQYF
>TRBJ1-2|.|TRBV29-1|.
TGCAGCGTGGACCAGGGCAGCAACTATGGCTACACCTTC
CSVDQGSNYGYTF
>TRBJ1-3|.|TRBV27|.
TGTGCCAGCAGTTTTGCGGGGTCTTATGGAAACACCATATATTTT
CASSFAGSYGNTIYF
>TRBJ1-3|.|TRBV2|.
TGTGCCAGCAGTGGCCCGAGACAGCCCCCCTCTGGAAACACCATATATTTT
CASSGPRQPPSGNTIYF
>TRBJ1-1|.|TRBV9|once
TGTGCCAGCACCGTAGCGGGACATTCGAACACTGAAGCTTTCTTT
CASTVAGHSNTEAFF
>TRBJ2-2|.|TRBV5-4|.
TGTGCCAGCAGCTTGTTAAGGGGCGGGGAGCTGTTTTTT
CASSLLRGGELFF
>TRBJ2-7|.|TRBV4-1|.
TGCGCCAGCAGCCAAGGAGAGGGGGACGAGCAGTACTTC
CASSQGEGDEQYF
>TRBJ2-1|TRBD2|TRBV4-1|once
TGCGCCAGCAGCCAAGTGGCTAGCGGGAGCCTCGGGAATGAGCAGTTCTTC
CASSQVASGSLGNEQFF
>TRBJ2-5|TRBD1|TRBV4-1|.
TGCGCCAGCAGCCAAGCCGGGACAGGGGAAGAGACCCAGTACTTC
CASSQAGTGEETQYF
>TRBJ1-2|TRBD1|TRBV6-6|.
TGTGCCAGCAGTTACGTCGGGACAGGGGACTTGGACACCTTC
CASSYVGTGDLDTF
>TRBJ1-2|TRBD1|TRBV9|once
TGTGCCAGCAGCTCACCGGGGACAGCGCATGGCTACACCTTC
CASSSPGTAHGYTF
>TRBJ2-7|TRBD1|TRBV27|.
TGTGCCAGCAGTCCGACAGGGCCTACCTACGAGCAGTACTTC
CASSPTGPTYEQYF
>TRBJ2-7|.|TRBV2|.
TGTGCCAGCAGTGTGACGGATAACTACGAGCAGTACTTC
CASSVTDNYEQYF
>TRBJ2-1|.|TRBV4-1|.
TGCGCCAGCAGCCCCACCCGAGGACTCAGCTACAATGAGCAGTTCTTC
CASSPTRGLSYNEQFF
>TRBJ1-1|.|TRBV10-3|.
TGTGCCATCAGTGAGTCAGAAAACACTGAAGCTTTCTTT
CAISESENTEAFF
>TRBJ2-3|.|TRBV7-9|.
TGTGCCAGCAGCCAGGAAAGCACAGATACGCAGTATTTT
CASSQESTDTQYF
>TRBJ2-5|TRBD2|TRBV19|.
TGTGCCAGTAGTATGGTGGTAGCGGGAGAGGAGACCCAGTACTTC
CASSMVVAGEETQYF
>TRBJ2-2|.|TRBV7-9|.
TGTGCCAGCAGTCCCCGGCCGGCAGTTAACACCGGGGAGCTGTTTTTT
CASSPRPAVNTGELFF
>TRBJ2-1|.|TRBV13|.
TGTGCCAGCGCACTCGGGAACAATGAGCAGTTCTTC
CASALGNNEQFF
>TRBJ2-7|.|TRBV2|.
TGTGCCAGCATCGACAGCACCTACGAGCAGTACTTC
CASIDSTYEQYF
>TRBJ2-1|TRBD1|TRBV11-2|.
TGTGCCAGCAGCTCTGGGACAGGTGCCTACAATGAGCAGTTCTTC
CASSSGTGAYNEQFF
>TRBJ2-5|.|TRBV30|.
TGTGCCTGGAAAGGACGTAAGCTGGACTACGAGACCCAGTACTTC
CAWKGRKLDYETQYF
>TRBJ2-3|TRBD2|TRBV11-2|.
TGTGCCAGCAGCCCAGGACTAGCGGGAGGAGGCTCAGATACGCAGTATTTT
CASSPGLAGGGSDTQYF
>TRBJ1-1|.|TRBV5-4|.
TGTGCCAGCAGCTTGGGGGGAGGGAACACTGAAGCTTTCTTT
CASSLGGGNTEAFF
>TRBJ1-1|.|TRBV5-5|.
TGTGCCAGCAGCTTGACTGGAGGGTACACTGAAGCTTTCTTT
CASSLTGGYTEAFF
>TRBJ2-5|TRBD2|TRBV11-2|.
TGTGCCAGCAGCGGACCGGGACTAGCCGGAGAGACCCAGTACTTC
CASSGPGLAGETQYF
>TRBJ2-6|.|TRBV7-9|.
TGTGCCAGCAGCACCCCGGGGCAGGGGGGAACTGGGGCCAACGTCCTGACTTTC
CASSTPGQGGTGANVLTF
>TRBJ2-5|TRBD2|TRBV10-3|.
TGTGCCATCAGTGGACTAGCGAACCAAGAGACCCAGTACTTC
CAISGLANQETQYF
>TRBJ2-7|TRBD2|TRBV4-1|.
TGCGCCAGCAGCCAAGACCACCTAGCGGGGGTCTCCTACGAGCAGTACTTC
CASSQDHLAGVSYEQYF
>TRBJ2-5|.|TRBV2|.
TGTGCCAGCAGTGAGGCGGGCAGCTGGGAGACCCAGTACTTC
CASSEAGSWETQYF
>TRBJ2-7|.|TRBV4-1|.
TGCGCCAGCAGCCAAGATCTGTGGGGGAGCGCCTACGAGCAGTACTTC
CASSQDLWGSAYEQYF
>TRBJ2-6|.|TRBV9|once
TGTGCCAGCAGTTCAGGAGGAGGGTCTGGGGCCAACGTCCTGACTTTC
CASSSGGGSGANVLTF
>TRBJ2-5|.|TRBV4-3|.
TGCGCCAGCAGCCAAGATCTTGAGGGGAGAGGAGAGACCCAGTACTTC
CASSQDLEGRGETQYF
>TRBJ2-2|TRBD2|TRBV4-1|.
TGCGCCAGCAGCCAAGAAGCTTGGCTAGCGGGGGACACCGGGGAGCTGTTTTTT
CASSQEAWLAGDTGELFF
>TRBJ2-1|TRBD2|TRBV7-9|.
TGTGCCAGCAGCTCCGGCGGAGCGGGAGGTTACGAGCAGTTCTTC
CASSSGGAGGYEQFF
>TRBJ2-7|.|TRBV6-5|.
TGTGCCAGCGAGGGGCACGAGCAGTACTTC
CASEGHEQYF
>TRBJ2-2|.|TRBV7-9|.
TGTGCCAGCAGCTCACCACAGGGTTTGACCGGGGAGCTGTTTTTT
CASSSPQGLTGELFF
>TRBJ2-3|.|TRBV27|.
TGTGCCAGCACCCCGGCTAGCCTAGCTGGGCTCGATACGCAGTATTTT
CASTPASLAGLDTQYF
>TRBJ1-6|.|TRBV4-3|.
TGCGCCAGCAGCCAAGATAACTTTAATTCACCCCTCCACTTT
CASSQDNFNSPLHF